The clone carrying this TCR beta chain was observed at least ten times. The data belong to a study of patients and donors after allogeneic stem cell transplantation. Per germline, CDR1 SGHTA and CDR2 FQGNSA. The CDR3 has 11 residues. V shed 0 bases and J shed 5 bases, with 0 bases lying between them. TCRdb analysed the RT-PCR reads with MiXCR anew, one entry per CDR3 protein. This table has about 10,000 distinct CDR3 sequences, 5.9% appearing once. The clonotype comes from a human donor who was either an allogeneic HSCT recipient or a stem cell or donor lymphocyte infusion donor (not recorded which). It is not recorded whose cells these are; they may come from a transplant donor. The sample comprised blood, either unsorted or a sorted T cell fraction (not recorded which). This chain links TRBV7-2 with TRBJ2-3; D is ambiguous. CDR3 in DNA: TGTGCCAGCAGCTTAGCAGATACGCAGTATTTT. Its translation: CASSLADTQYF.